Presented here are 27 T cell receptor beta chains from one specimen sequenced in a study of monozygotic twins with inflammatory bowel disease. TCRdb reprocessed the 5' RACE reads; each CDR3 protein has one entry and no DNA is given. This table lists 190,000 or so distinct CDR3 sequences. Source material: blood. Receptor source: a human donor with ulcerative colitis or Crohn's disease, or a healthy co-twin of an affected twin (not recorded which).

J is TRBJ2-4 and V is TRBV18; the D call of TRBD1 rests on TCRdb alone, since no DNA is present to check it. Germline V gene data show CDR1 as KGHSH and CDR2 as LQKENI. This CDR3 comprises 18 residues. This CDR3 is CASSPPDPGVLAKNIQYF.

This chain uses TRBV5-1 with TRBJ2-2; TCRdb's D call, TRBD2, is unchecked because there is no DNA. CDR1 and CDR2 from the germline V gene are SGHRS and YFSETQ. The CDR3 has 15 residues. The CDR3 is CASSGLAGNTGELFF.

This chain uses TRBV3-1 with TRBJ2-5; TCRdb's D call of TRBD1 is untestable without DNA. The CDR3 loop spans 14 amino acids. The V gene's germline CDR1 is LGHDT and CDR2 YNNKEL (reference sequence). CDR3 residues: CASSLLLEGETQYF.

This chain uses TRBV14 with TRBJ2-5; TCRdb reports TRBD1, a call that lacks DNA to check it against. Per germline, CDR1 SGHDN and CDR2 FVKESK. The CDR3 loop spans 16 amino acids. CDR3: CASSQTGGTQQETQYF.

The gene calls are TRBV12-3 or TRBV12-4 and TRBJ2-3. The CDR3 has 15 residues. The CDR3 loop is CASSSKTVRRDTQYF.

The chain carries TRBV20-1 and TRBJ1-2. The CDR3 consists of 12 residues. Germline CDR1 DFQATT, CDR2 SNEGSKA (reference sequence). The CDR3 sequence is CSAPPFTYGYTF.

V usage is TRBV20-1 and J usage is TRBJ1-6; TCRdb lists TRBD1, though no DNA is available to test this call. CDR1 is DFQATT, CDR2 SNEGSKA, per germline (reference sequence). The CDR3 is made up of 15 amino acids. The CDR3 sequence: CSARVEGKPISPLHF.

V is TRBV5-1 and J is TRBJ2-3. The CDR3 spans 14 residues. Germline V lookup: CDR1 SGHRS, CDR2 YFSETQ. The CDR3 loop is CASSLAQTTDTQYF.

The chain joins TRBV9 to TRBJ2-5; without DNA, the TCRdb call of TRBD1 cannot be checked. This CDR3 is 14 amino acids long. Germline CDR1 SGDLS, CDR2 YYNGEE. CDR3: CASSVGSRGETQYF.

The chain carries TRBV11-2 and TRBJ2-7; TCRdb's assignment of TRBD1 cannot be checked, as there is no DNA. The CDR3 is 17 amino acids. Looked up from germline, CDR1 is SGHAT and CDR2 is FQNNGV. CDR3 region: CASSLVMAGTGSHEQYF.

V usage is TRBV5-1 and J usage is TRBJ2-4; the TRBD1 assignment by TCRdb is unverifiable without DNA. The CDR3 runs 16 residues. CDR1 SGHRS and CDR2 YFSETQ come from the germline V gene. The CDR3 here is CASSLGSGQGKNIQYF. The variable domain in full, with the rest retrieved from reference TRBV5-1 and TRBJ2-4, is KAGVTQTPRYLIKTRGQQVTLSCSPISGHRSVSWYQQTPGQGLQFLFEYFSETQRNKGNFPGRFSGRQFSNSRSEMNVSTLELGDSALYLCASSLGSGQGKNIQYFGAGTRLSVL.

The genes are TRBV3-1 and TRBJ2-1; TCRdb's assignment of TRBD1 cannot be checked, as there is no DNA. CDR3 length: 15 residues. Per the germline V gene, CDR1 is LGHDT and CDR2 is YNNKEL (reference sequence). The chain's CDR3 is CASSQEGQPYNEQFF.

The V and J genes are TRBV4-1 and TRBJ2-7; TCRdb lists TRBD1, though no DNA is available to test this call. Germline CDR1 and CDR2: MGHRA and YSYEKL. This CDR3 is 16 amino acids long. CDR3 sequence: CASSQEGQGNGYEQYF.

The rearrangement joins TRBV12-3 or TRBV12-4 to TRBJ1-4. The CDR3 has 13 residues. The CDR3 sequence: CASSLEEAEKLFF.

The J gene is TRBJ1-1, the V gene TRBV25-1. CDR1 MGHDK and CDR2 SYGVNS come from the germline V gene. CDR3 size: 12 residues. The CDR3 loop is CASSVQNTEAFF.

The rearrangement links TRBV5-4 to TRBJ2-5; the D call of TRBD2 rests on TCRdb alone, since no DNA is present to check it. Germline V CDR1 and CDR2: SGHNT, YYREEE (reference sequence). This CDR3 is built from 14 residues. The chain's CDR3 is CASSRGTSEETQYF.

The chain combines TRBV18 with TRBJ2-1; the TCRdb D gene call, TRBD1, has no DNA to confirm it. The CDR3 covers 14 residues. Germline V gene lookup returns CDR1 KGHSH and CDR2 LQKENI. CDR3 amino acids: CASSPQRDSNEQFF.

The chain uses TRBV20-1 and TRBJ1-5; the D call from TCRdb, TRBD1, cannot be confirmed without DNA. Germline-derived CDR1 and CDR2 are DFQATT and SNEGSKA (reference sequence). CDR3 length equals 13 residues. CDR3: CSAATGVNQPQHF.

The J gene is TRBJ1-5, the V gene TRBV15. CDR3 length: 12 amino acids. In germline, CDR1 is LNHNV, CDR2 YYDKDF (reference sequence). This chain's CDR3 is CATESWNQPQHF.

V and J are TRBV5-1 and TRBJ2-7; TCRdb indicates TRBD1, and absent DNA this call remains unverified. Germline CDR1 and CDR2: SGHRS and YFSETQ. The CDR3 has 12 amino acids. CDR3 amino acids: CASSLEGGRQYF. Looking up the rest from reference TRBV5-1 and TRBJ2-7 gives the full variable domain: KAGVTQTPRYLIKTRGQQVTLSCSPISGHRSVSWYQQTPGQGLQFLFEYFSETQRNKGNFPGRFSGRQFSNSRSEMNVSTLELGDSALYLCASSLEGGRQYFGPGTRLTVT.

This chain links TRBV5-1 with TRBJ1-6. The CDR3 is 15 residues long. Germline V gives CDR1 SGHRS, CDR2 YFSETQ. CDR3: CASSLAQGPNSPLHF.

This chain uses TRBV20-1 with TRBJ2-7. The V gene's germline CDR1 is DFQATT and CDR2 SNEGSKA (reference sequence). CDR3 length equals 12 residues. CDR3 sequence reads: CSAVVTPYEQYF.

The chain employs TRBV20-1 and TRBJ1-5; the D gene TCRdb calls, TRBD1, cannot be checked with no DNA. Germline values: CDR1 DFQATT, CDR2 SNEGSKA (reference sequence). This CDR3 has 15 residues. The chain's CDR3 is CSAPVTGGGHQPQHF.

The chain is built from TRBV6-4 and TRBJ2-1; lacking DNA, the TRBD2 call made by TCRdb goes unchecked. This CDR3 is 13 amino acids long. The germline gives CDR1 MRHNA, CDR2 SNTAGT. The CDR3 is CASSDSPTSEQFF.

The chain links TRBV18 to TRBJ2-6; TCRdb proposes TRBD1, but this gene call is untestable without DNA. Germline lookup yields CDR1 KGHSH and CDR2 LQKENI. The CDR3 is 17 amino acids. CDR3 protein: CASSLGTGGSGANVLTF.

The V and J genes are TRBV7-9 and TRBJ1-6; TCRdb returns TRBD1, unconfirmable since there is no DNA. The CDR3 covers 14 residues. Germline lookup yields CDR1 SEHNR and CDR2 FQNEAQ (reference sequence). The CDR3 protein is CASSLRTGGSLLHF. Drawing the rest from reference TRBV7-9 and TRBJ1-6, the complete variable domain is DTGVSQNPRHKITKRGQNVTFRCDPISEHNRLYWYRQTLGQGPEFLTYFQNEAQLEKSRLLSDRFSAERPKGSFSTLEIQRTEQGDSAMYLCASSLRTGGSLLHFGNGTRLTVT.

The chain has TRBV20-1 and TRBJ2-7; TCRdb's assignment of TRBD1 cannot be checked, as there is no DNA. Germline CDR1 DFQATT, CDR2 SNEGSKA (reference sequence). There are 12 residues in the CDR3. The CDR3 spells CSAAQRGLEQYF.